Below, 20 T cell receptor beta chains from the same sample are listed, as sequenced in a study of blood T cell repertoires in COVID-19. Some clones are missing from TCRdb's copy, which holds only in-frame ones; the method was immunoSEQ multiplex PCR. The table lists approximately 120,000 clones, approximately 80% of them singletons. The sequencing sample was made of peripheral blood. These receptor sequences come from a woman between 45 and 65 years old with acute or convalescent COVID-19.

The J gene is TRBJ2-7, the V gene TRBV25-1; 11 nucleotides agree with TRBD1. CDR1 and CDR2 from the germline V gene are MGHDK and SYGVNS. The trim removed 6 bases at V and 2 bases at J, leaving 3 bases unmatched. The CDR3 consists of 14 residues. CDR3 bases: TGTGCCAGCAGAGGACAGGGGGCCCCCTACGAGCAGTACTTC. This encodes CASRGQGAPYEQYF.

The gene calls are TRBV10-3 and TRBJ1-1; 9 bases fit TRBD1. Per germline, CDR1 ENHRY and CDR2 SYGVKD. V lost 11 bases and J lost 4; bases outside the gene matches: 14. The CDR3 consists of 15 residues. The CDR3 DNA reads as TGTGCCGCACGGACAGGGGCCTCGCGGTCCACTGAAGCTTTCTTT. This encodes CAARTGASRSTEAFF.

This clone was detected only a few times. This sequence joins TRBV4-1 and TRBJ2-1, with 7 bases lining up with TRBD1. Germline assignment: CDR1 MGHRA and CDR2 YSYEKL. The J segment lost 9 bases and the V segment lost 0 bases, leaving 11 bases of the junction unmatched. This CDR3 has 16 amino acids. CDR3 loop: CASSQDWSRGGPEQFF. DNA for the CDR3: TGCGCCAGCAGCCAAGATTGGTCGAGAGGGGGCCCTGAGCAGTTCTTC.

The chain recombines TRBV24-1 with TRBJ2-2; 13 nucleotides match TRBD2. The germline CDR1 and CDR2 sequences are KGHDR and SFDVKD. J was trimmed by 7 bases and V by 4 bases; bases with no gene match: 8. CDR3 size: 17 residues. CDR3 loop: CATSEGTSGDHGGELFF. The CDR3 DNA follows: TGTGCCACCAGTGAAGGGACTAGCGGGGACCACGGCGGGGAGCTGTTTTTT.

This chain uses TRBV30 with TRBJ1-1, with D perhaps matching TRBD1 (5 bases). Germline CDR1 GTSNPN, CDR2 SVGIG (reference sequence). V was trimmed by 2 bases and J by 0 bases, leaving 16 bases between them. The CDR3 covers 16 residues. The CDR3 region has the DNA TGTGCCTGGAGTCCGGTGGGGGGGAGGATGAACACTGAAGCTTTCTTT. Translation: CAWSPVGGRMNTEAFF.

The DNA for the CDR3 is TGTGCCAGCAGTACCCCGGGGGTGGGAACCGGGGAGCTGTTTTTT. Translation: CASSTPGVGTGELFF. This sequence joins TRBV28 and TRBJ2-2; possible D gene TRBD2, 6 bases. This CDR3 comprises 15 residues. CDR1 MDHEN and CDR2 SYDVKM come from the germline V gene. The V end was cut by 5 bases, the J end by 5 bases, with 15 bases between.

This clone is a singleton in its sample. The V call is TRBV9, the J call TRBJ2-3; a weak D match, TRBD2 (6 bases). V lost 6 bases and J 2 bases, leaving 13 bases between the germline ends. CDR1 and CDR2 (germline): SGDLS, YYNGEE. The CDR3 length is 14 residues. The DNA for the CDR3 is TGTGCCAGCAACCGGGACTCCAACACAGATACGCAGTATTTT. Its translation: CASNRDSNTDTQYF.

The chain is built from TRBV6-5 and TRBJ1-3; D not resolved. Germline CDR1 is MNHEY and CDR2 is SVGAGI. Between the trimmed V and J ends, which lost 8 bases and 0 bases, there was a span of 14 bases. The CDR3 has 15 residues. The CDR3 loop is CASEGPRSSGNTIYF. For the CDR3, the DNA is TGTGCCAGCGAGGGTCCCAGGTCCTCTGGAAACACCATATATTTT.

J is TRBJ2-1 and V is TRBV12-5; TRBD2 agrees at 8 bases. The germline V gene encodes CDR1 LGHNT and CDR2 FRNRAP. CDR3 length: 13 residues. Trimming took 7 bases from V and 6 from J; bases not matched to a gene: 5. The DNA of the CDR3 is TGTGCTAGTGATAGCGGGGATACCAATGAGCAGTTCTTC. Translated: CASDSGDTNEQFF.

In the case of this clone: The junction departs from the called germline gene at one end, perhaps through a read error. The CDR3 sequence: CASSLRQGPHF. CDR3 DNA: TGTGCCAGCAGTTTACGGCAGGGGCCCCACTTC. The chain couples TRBV28 to TRBJ2-7; the D gene is possibly TRBD1 (6 bases). The germline gives CDR1 MDHEN, CDR2 SYDVKM. The CDR3 covers 11 residues. The full variable domain, its missing parts supplied by reference TRBV28 and TRBJ2-7, is DVKVTQSSRYLVKRTGEKVFLECVQDMDHENMFWYRQDPGLGLRLIYFSYDVKMKEKGDIPEGYSVSREKKERFSLILESASTNQTSMYLCASSLRQGPHFGPGTRLTVT.

This clone was observed once. The J gene is TRBJ2-3, the V gene TRBV19, with 7 bases identical to TRBD2. This CDR3 has 12 amino acids. Per germline, CDR1 LNHDA and CDR2 SQIVND (reference sequence). V trimming: 6 bases; J trimming: 5 bases; junction bases outside the gene matches: 2. The CDR3 coding sequence is TGTGCCAGTAGGTCTAGCGGAGATACGCAGTATTTT. Residues: CASRSSGDTQYF. Combining the CDR3 with reference TRBV19 and TRBJ2-3 gives the whole variable domain DGGITQSPKYLFRKEGQNVTLSCEQNLNHDAMYWYRQDPGQGLRLIYYSQIVNDFQKGDIAEGYSVSREKKESFPLTVTSAQKNPTAFYLCASRSSGDTQYFGPGTRLTVL.

This chain uses TRBV3-1 (or the pseudogene TRBV3-2) with TRBJ1-2; D not certain. Trimming removed 6 bases from V and 3 bases from J, with 14 bases in between. The V gene's germline CDR1 is LGHDT and CDR2 YNNKEL (reference sequence). The CDR3 extends over 14 amino acids. CDR3: CASSPGSGDYGYTF. CDR3 bases: TGTGCCAGCAGTCCCGGCAGCGGGGACTATGGCTACACCTTC.

V and J are TRBV2 and TRBJ1-2; 8 bases match TRBD1. Trimming at V came to 11 bases and at J to 5 bases, leaving 10 bases not matched to a gene. Looked up from germline, CDR1 is SNHLY and CDR2 is FYNNEI. The CDR3 sequence is 13 residues long. The CDR3 DNA reads as TGTGCCGGCCACCTGGACAGGGAATATGGCTACACCTTC. Translation gives CAGHLDREYGYTF.

The chain carries TRBV7-6 and TRBJ2-1; 9 nucleotides align to TRBD1. Germline assignment: CDR1 SGHVS and CDR2 FNYEAQ. With 5 bases clipped from V and 6 bases from J, the junction kept 17 bases outside the gene matches. The CDR3 covers 18 residues. The DNA for the CDR3 is TGTGCCAGCAGCCCAGATCATTGGGGGACAGGGATCCCCAATGAGCAGTTCTTC. It is translated as CASSPDHWGTGIPNEQFF. The whole variable domain, remainder taken from reference TRBV7-6 and TRBJ2-1, is GAGVSQSPRYKVTKRGQDVALRCDPISGHVSLYWYRQALGQGPEFLTYFNYEAQQDKSGLPNDRFSAERPEGSISTLTIQRTEQRDSAMYRCASSPDHWGTGIPNEQFFGPGTRLTVL.

The chain is built from TRBV6-5 and TRBJ2-7; maybe TRBD1 (6 bases). The CDR3 has 14 amino acids. The V end was cut by 6 bases, the J end by 0 bases, with 12 bases between. Germline CDR1 and CDR2: MNHEY and SVGAGI. The CDR3 DNA reads TGTGCCAGCAGAGACAGGCGATACTCCTACGAGCAGTACTTC. Its translation: CASRDRRYSYEQYF.

This chain links TRBV2 with TRBJ2-5; tentatively, D is TRBD1 (5 bases). Germline values: CDR1 SNHLY, CDR2 FYNNEI. The CDR3 extends over 13 amino acids. Trimming took off 2 bases at V and 5 bases at J, with 9 bases between the two ends. Written as DNA, the CDR3 is TGTGCCAGCAGTGAACCAGCAGGGGAGACCCAGTACTTC. Protein product: CASSEPAGETQYF.

CDR3 loop: CASSSIQGSGYEQYF. The CDR3 nucleotides are TGTGCCAGCAGCTCCATACAGGGGTCTGGCTACGAGCAGTACTTC. This chain joins TRBV5-6 and TRBJ2-7; TRBD1 aligns across 7 bases. The germline CDR1 and CDR2 sequences are SGHDT and YYEEEE. Germline trimming cut 3 bases from V and 3 bases from J; bases unmatched to any gene: 9. The length of the CDR3 is 15 residues.

The gene calls are TRBV6-5 and TRBJ1-6; D is possibly TRBD1 (6 bases). From germline, CDR1 is MNHEY and CDR2 SVGAGI. The CDR3 runs to 15 residues. Trimming removed 8 bases at V and 0 bases at J, with 11 bases between. Here the CDR3 reads CASRDISSYNSPLHF. The CDR3 region has the DNA TGTGCCAGCCGGGACATCAGCTCCTATAATTCACCCCTCCACTTT.

The chain links TRBV5-6 to TRBJ1-2; D is unresolved. Looked up from germline, CDR1 is SGHDT and CDR2 is YYEEEE. V was cut by 0 bases and J by 1 base, with 7 bases left in between. The CDR3 is 14 amino acids. The CDR3 DNA reads as TGTGCCAGCAGCTTGGTGGAGAGTAACTATGGCTACACCTTC. Its translation is CASSLVESNYGYTF.

This chain links TRBV6-5 with TRBJ1-3, with a tentative D call TRBD1 (6 bases). V lost 1 base to trimming and J lost 8 bases, with 9 bases between them. The V gene's germline CDR1 is MNHEY and CDR2 SVGAGI. This CDR3 is built from 13 residues. The CDR3 reads CASSYLGGDTIYF. The CDR3, as DNA: TGTGCCAGCAGTTACTTAGGGGGGGACACCATATATTTT.